The rows below give T cell receptor beta chains drawn from one sample of a study of cytomegalovirus exposure and HLA in healthy donors. Clones were sequenced by immunoSEQ multiplex PCR, and TCRdb holds only the in-frame ones, with some missing. The table has approximately 110,000 clones, 65% seen once. Sequenced input: PBMCs. These TCRs come from a man aged 25 to 40 in good health and CMV-seropositive. The CDR3 runs from the conserved cysteine through the conserved F or W. A D gene is named only where the DNA matches it firmly.

>-|TRBV5-4|TRBJ2-3
CASSLYQNTDTQYF
>-|TRBV19|TRBJ2-1
CASSMVEGSGQFF
>-|TRBV6-1|TRBJ1-2
CASSASGGRWGYGYTF
>TRBD1|TRBV5-4|TRBJ2-5
CASSRDVRQGGQETQYF
>TRBD1|TRBV28|TRBJ2-3
CASSTPQGAGTDTQYF
>-|TRBV5-1|TRBJ1-1
CASSLSATVNTEAFF
>TRBD1|TRBV10-3|TRBJ1-1
CAISWVGTANTEAFF
>-|TRBV5-1|TRBJ1-1
CASSWNGGSTEAFF
>-|TRBV5-4|TRBJ1-3
CASSLGWGPGNTIYF
>TRBD2|TRBV5-1|TRBJ2-2
CASSRVGLAGSGSPGELFF
>-|TRBV6-5|TRBJ2-4
CASSDFGGKNIQYF
>-|TRBV7-3|TRBJ2-1
CASSSLAGSRGEQFF
>-|TRBV5-1|TRBJ2-7
CASSLDGVSSYEQYF
>TRBD2|TRBV27|TRBJ2-7
CASRLAGGPGYEQYF
>TRBD2|TRBV4-1|TRBJ2-5
CASSQRLAGGQYQETQYF
>TRBD2|TRBV9|TRBJ2-3
CASSVEGGRGGGDTQYF
>TRBD1|TRBV5-4|TRBJ2-2
CASSGDSYTGELFF
>TRBD2|TRBV5-1|TRBJ2-7
CASSSGLAGVLYEQYF
>TRBD1|TRBV4-1|TRBJ2-7
CASSPTGQGYEQYF
>-|TRBV5-1|TRBJ1-1
CASCLFGGNTEAFF
>-|TRBV11-3|TRBJ1-1
CASSLVPGMNTEAFF
>TRBD1|TRBV23-1|TRBJ2-5
CASSQENRGAEETQYF
>-|TRBV5-6|TRBJ2-7
CASSVLYEQYF
>-|TRBV25-1|TRBJ1-1
CASTPGQQNTEAFF
>TRBD2|TRBV2|TRBJ2-1
CASTSGDLNEQFF
>TRBD1|TRBV5-8|TRBJ2-5
CASTLPGGQGREGSQYF
>TRBD1|TRBV7-2|TRBJ2-5
CASSFNRGKETQYF
>TRBD2|TRBV6-6|TRBJ2-7
CASSYRDYSYEQYF
>-|TRBV6-1|TRBJ1-2
CASSEVAGLSNYGYTF
>TRBD1|TRBV11-2|TRBJ2-2
CASGTEPTGELFF
>TRBD1|TRBV6-5|TRBJ1-2
CATRDRPQHPHGYTF
>-|TRBV11-2|TRBJ2-3
CASSPGDTQYF
>TRBD1|TRBV4-1|TRBJ1-2
CASSPTGTANYGYTF
>-|TRBV21-1|TRBJ1-5
CASSPQGGQAGNQPQHF
>-|TRBV14|TRBJ2-2
CASSQGVGHTGELFF
>-|TRBV4-1|TRBJ1-2
CASSQVGASGYTF
>-|TRBV18|TRBJ1-2
CASSPGAAYGYTF
>TRBD1|TRBV4-1|TRBJ2-7
CASSQEIGQGAYEQYF